The entry below gives a single TCR beta chain sequence along with its context. Its antigen is not yet known. The record has no base qualities; no much larger clone is one base away. TCRbeta CDR3 regions were amplified from genomic DNA by means of the immunoSEQ Assay, a bias-controlled multiplex PCR. Concerning the study's data processing: Nucleated cell counts per sample were estimated from amplification of reference gene primers within the assay. To quantify the absolute abundance of each unique TCRbeta CDR3 rearrangement, sequence reads were collapsed and filtered. For each sample, productive Simpson clonality was calculated by taking the square root of Simpson's diversity index across productive rearrangements. TCRdb's version of the immuneACCESS table is confined to in-frame rearrangements and falls short of the full clone set. An unresolved V gene accounts for under half of the shortfall where checked; the remainder is of unknown origin. V and J calls and clone size are as listed in that table; D and trimming were resolved from the DNA. For this sample the table gives around 130,000 clones, of which around 87% were detected only once. Around 5% of the sample is held by the ten biggest clonotypes.

This entry belongs to a study of blood T cell repertoires in COVID-19 (dated by TCRdb to about 2020). Context from the whole study: The collaborator samples originated in the United States, Italy and Spain and spanned the acute and convalescent phases of COVID-19. Where available, HLA class I and class II types were obtained from metadata supplied by the sample provider rather than from assay-based typing. The sample metadata nearly always contained a de-identified subject ID, COVID-19 status, age in years and sex. The dataset comprised deeply sampled blood TCRbeta repertoires from subjects exposed to, actively infected with, or recovered from COVID-19. The repertoires were released in a freely available public database intended as a resource for research on the immune response to SARS-CoV-2. The prospective study material was composed of cDNA or gDNA derived from T cells, B-cell-depleted T cells, or PBMCs. The samples were drawn from the first 160 participants of the ongoing ImmuneRACE study and from 1,254 subjects provided by 6 global collaborators. Study-wide conclusions, independent of this receptor: The quantity of clinical and demographic metadata differed by source and by participant and was supplied without curation.

The collaborating institutions used their own protocols to collect whole blood in K2EDTA tubes. For TCRbeta analysis, collaborator samples were shipped as frozen whole blood, as isolated PBMCs, or as DNA extracted from either sample type. Between the V and J ends, shortened by 4 bases and 4 bases respectively, the junction contains 25 bases. CDR1 and CDR2 are drawn from the germline V gene: MDHEN, SYDVKM. CDR3 length: 18 amino acids, cysteine to phenylalanine. Of the read, only the CDR3 DNA is kept; its 54 bases are in frame from base 1. Rearrangement joined TRBV28 to TRBJ2-5; matching of 5 bases hints at TRBD1 as the D gene. The sample taken for sequencing was peripheral blood. This TCR came from a human donor in a cohort sampled during active COVID-19. The DNA sequence reads TGTGCCAGCAGTTCCCCCGTAGGTTCGACAGATCCACCAGAGACCCAGTACTTC. It codes for CASSSPVGSTDPPETQYF.